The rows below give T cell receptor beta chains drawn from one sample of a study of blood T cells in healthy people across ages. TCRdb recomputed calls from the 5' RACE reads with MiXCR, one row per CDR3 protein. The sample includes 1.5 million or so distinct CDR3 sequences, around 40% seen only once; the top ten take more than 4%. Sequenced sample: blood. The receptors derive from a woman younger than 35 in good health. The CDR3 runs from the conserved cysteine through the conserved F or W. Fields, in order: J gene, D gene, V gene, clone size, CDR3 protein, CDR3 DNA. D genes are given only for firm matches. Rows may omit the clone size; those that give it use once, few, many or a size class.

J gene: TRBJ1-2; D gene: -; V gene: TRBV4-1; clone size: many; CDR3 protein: CASSQKRGGYGYTF; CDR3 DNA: TGCGCCAGCAGCCAGAAAAGGGGTGGCTATGGCTACACCTTC
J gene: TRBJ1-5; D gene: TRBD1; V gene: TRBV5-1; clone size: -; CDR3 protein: CASSLGGGQGSQPQHF; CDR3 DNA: TGCGCCAGCAGCTTGGGAGGCGGACAGGGGTCACAGCCCCAGCATTTT
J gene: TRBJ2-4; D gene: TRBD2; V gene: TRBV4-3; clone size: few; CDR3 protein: CASSQDLWDGRRNIQYF; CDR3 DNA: TGCGCCAGCAGCCAAGATCTTTGGGACGGGAGGAGGAACATTCAGTACTTC
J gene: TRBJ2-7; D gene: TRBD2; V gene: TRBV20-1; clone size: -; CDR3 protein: CSASYSGGWFEQYF; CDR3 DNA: TGCAGTGCTTCTTATAGCGGGGGGTGGTTCGAGCAGTACTTC
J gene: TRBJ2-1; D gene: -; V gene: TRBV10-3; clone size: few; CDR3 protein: CAISENRYNEQFF; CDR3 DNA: TGTGCCATCAGTGAGAATCGCTACAATGAGCAGTTCTTC
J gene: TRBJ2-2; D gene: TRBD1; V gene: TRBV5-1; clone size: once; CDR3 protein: CASSYGQGSGELFF; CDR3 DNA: TGCGCCAGCAGCTATGGACAGGGAAGCGGGGAGCTGTTTTTT
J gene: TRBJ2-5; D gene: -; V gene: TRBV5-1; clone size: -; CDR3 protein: CASSPSDQETQYF; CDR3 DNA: TGCGCCAGCAGCCCCTCCGACCAAGAGACCCAGTACTTC
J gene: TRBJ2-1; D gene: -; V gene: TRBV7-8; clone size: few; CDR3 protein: CASSLGKLVEQFF; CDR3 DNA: TGTGCCAGCAGCTTAGGGAAACTAGTTGAGCAGTTCTTC
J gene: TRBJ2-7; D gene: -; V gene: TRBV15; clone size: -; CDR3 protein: CATSRTYGGSSYEQYF; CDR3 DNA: TGTGCCACCAGCAGGACCTATGGGGGGAGCTCCTACGAGCAGTACTTC
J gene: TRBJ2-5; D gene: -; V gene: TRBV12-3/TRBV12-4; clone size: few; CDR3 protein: CASSASESQETQYF; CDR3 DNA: TGTGCCAGCAGCGCCTCGGAGAGCCAAGAGACCCAGTACTTC
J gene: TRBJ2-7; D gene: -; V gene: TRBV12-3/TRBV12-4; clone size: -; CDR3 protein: CASSFRAAEQYF; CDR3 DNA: TGTGCCAGCAGTTTCCGAGCCGCCGAGCAGTACTTC
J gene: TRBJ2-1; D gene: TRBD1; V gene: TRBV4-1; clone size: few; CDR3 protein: CASSQEGTGVYNEQFF; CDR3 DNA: TGCGCCAGCAGCCAAGAGGGGACAGGGGTCTACAATGAGCAGTTCTTC
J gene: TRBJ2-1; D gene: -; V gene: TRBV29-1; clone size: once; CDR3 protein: CSVEVGYNEQFF; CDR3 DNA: TGCAGCGTTGAAGTAGGCTACAATGAGCAGTTCTTC
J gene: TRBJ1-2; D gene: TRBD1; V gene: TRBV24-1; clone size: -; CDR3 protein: CATSDLGQDGINYGYTF; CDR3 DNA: TGTGCCACCAGTGACCTTGGACAGGACGGGATTAACTATGGCTACACCTTC